Below are 10 T cell receptor beta chains sequenced from a single sample in a study of tumor-infiltrating lymphocytes in primary liver carcinoma. A constant-region primer served to make TCR beta cDNA from roughly 540 ng total RNA. Slightly modified ARM-PCR, run as three nested multiplex PCR rounds, produced the TCR beta libraries. For roughly 10 cycles apiece, the opening two PCR rounds ran with TRBV1-TRBV30 forward primers and a C-beta reverse primer. MiXCR was run by TCRdb on the multiplex PCR reads, yielding one entry per CDR3 protein. The data show tens of thousands of distinct CDR3 sequences, 72% seen once. Each 20-30 mg portion of unsorted bulk tissue served as the source for co-extraction of RNA and DNA. Sequencing was performed on liver tumor tissue from sampling region 1. Stated subset: tumor region T1, superior pole. Receptor source: a middle-aged man with primary liver carcinoma and hepatitis B virus infection.

The chain couples TRBV7-9 to TRBJ2-7; weak D call: TRBD2 (5 bases). The CDR3 consists of 13 residues. Trimming cost V 5 bases and J 2 bases, with 10 bases left between them. CDR1 and CDR2 (germline): SEHNR, FQNEAQ (reference sequence). CDR3 in amino acids: CASSPSSPYEQYF. The CDR3 DNA reads as TGTGCCAGCAGCCCATCTAGCCCCTACGAGCAGTACTTC.

This clonotype was observed a handful of times. Being one base from a much bigger clone, this may be a read error. The CDR3 region has the DNA TGTGCCAGCAGTTGGACAGGGGGAGGGTACAATAAGCAGTTCTTC. Translating gives CASSWTGGGYNKQFF. The V gene is TRBV7-3, the J gene TRBJ2-1, with TRBD1 matching 10 bases. CDR1 is SGHTA, CDR2 FQGTGA, per germline. This CDR3 has 15 amino acids. The variable domain in full, completed from reference TRBV7-3 and TRBJ2-1, reads GAGVSQTPSNKVTEKGKYVELRCDPISGHTALYWYRQSLGQGPEFLIYFQGTGAADDSGLPNDRFFAVRPEGSVSTLKIQRTERGDSAVYLCASSWTGGGYNKQFFGPGTRLTVL.

A note on this clonotype: Just one base apart from a much larger clone, this may be a read error. The CDR3 does not close with the conserved phenylalanine or tryptophan, likely indicating a read error. CDR3 sequence (DNA): TGTGCCAGCAGTTTATCCCAAACAGGGGCGGCTTTCTAT. Its protein is CASSLSQTGAAFY. The chain couples TRBV28 to TRBJ1-1; 7 bases agree with TRBD1. Germline values: CDR1 MDHEN, CDR2 SYDVKM. Trimming cost V 1 base and J 11 bases; bases outside gene matches: 7. CDR3 size: 13 residues.

Note on this clonotype: The CDR3 does not close with the conserved phenylalanine or tryptophan, likely indicating a read error. This chain uses TRBV6-1 with TRBJ2-7; the D is unclear. The CDR3 length is 12 residues. The germline V gene encodes CDR1 MNHNS and CDR2 SASEGT. DNA for the CDR3: TGTGTCAGCAGTGAAATGGCGGTCAAGCAGTACCTC. Translation: CVSSEMAVKQYL.

A remark on this clonotype: The junction departs from germline at one end; a sequencing error may be responsible. The chain uses TRBV11-2 and TRBJ2-2, with D possibly matching TRBD2 (6 bases). This CDR3 is built from 16 residues. Looked up from germline, CDR1 is SGHAT and CDR2 is FQNNGV. The CDR3 loop reads CASTLVALAGTGELSF. CDR3 nucleotide sequence: TGTGCCAGCACCTTAGTGGCGCTTGCGGGAACCGGGGAGCTGTCTTTT.

With regard to this clonotype: The final CDR3 position lacks the conserved phenylalanine or tryptophan, pointing to a likely read error. The chain has TRBV11-2 and TRBJ2-5; D may be TRBD1 or TRBD2 (6 bases each). CDR1 is SGHAT and CDR2 is FQNNGV in the germline V gene. The CDR3 has 14 residues. CDR3 sequence: CTSSFGGSQEAQYL. CDR3 DNA sequence: TGTACCAGCAGCTTCGGGGGCAGCCAAGAGGCCCAGTACCTC.

Comments on this clonotype: The junction and the germline gene differ at one end; a read error may be behind it. CDR3 in amino acids: CSVDQYIGETQYF. CDR3 coding DNA: TGCAGTGTTGACCAATACATTGGTGAGACCCAGTACTTC. The chain joins TRBV29-1 to TRBJ2-5, with unresolved D. In germline, CDR1 is SQVTM, CDR2 ANQGSEA. CDR3 length: 13 amino acids. Together with reference TRBV29-1 and TRBJ2-5, the CDR3 gives the full variable domain: SAVISQKPSRDICQRGTSLTIQCQVDSQVTMMFWYRQQPGQSLTLIATANQGSEATYESGFVIDKFPISRPNLTFSTLTVSNMSPEDSSIYLCSVDQYIGETQYFGPGTRLLVL.

Turning to this clonotype: Mismatch with germline at one junction end may stem from a read error. Here the CDR3 reads CPSGYSWVKPYNEQFF. The CDR3 DNA reads TGTCCCAGCGGTTACTCGTGGGTGAAACCCTACAATGAGCAGTTCTTC. This chain joins TRBV6-5 and TRBJ2-1; tentative D call: TRBD2 (5 bases). CDR3 size: 16 residues. Germline CDR1 reads MNHEY; CDR2 reads SVGAGI.

As to this clonotype: One junction end does not reproduce the germline sequence, and a read error may be involved. V usage is TRBV11-2 and J usage is TRBJ2-1; D is undetermined. Germline V CDR1 and CDR2: SGHAT, FQNNGV. This CDR3 contains 13 residues. The CDR3 nucleotides are TGTGTCAGCAGGAATAACTCCTACAATAAGCAGTTCTTC. It encodes CVSRNNSYNKQFF.

There are a few counts of this clonotype. A much larger clone is a single base away; this may be a read error. The gene calls are TRBV5-4 and TRBJ2-4; possibly TRBD2 for D (5 bases). V lost 2 bases and J lost 1, with 16 bases in between. The CDR3 is 17 residues long. Germline V lookup: CDR1 SGHNT, CDR2 YYREEE (reference sequence). CDR3 protein: CASSFGGRDRAKNIQYF. The CDR3 nucleotides are TGTGCCAGCAGCTTCGGAGGCCGGGATAGGGCCAAAAACATTCAGTACTTC.